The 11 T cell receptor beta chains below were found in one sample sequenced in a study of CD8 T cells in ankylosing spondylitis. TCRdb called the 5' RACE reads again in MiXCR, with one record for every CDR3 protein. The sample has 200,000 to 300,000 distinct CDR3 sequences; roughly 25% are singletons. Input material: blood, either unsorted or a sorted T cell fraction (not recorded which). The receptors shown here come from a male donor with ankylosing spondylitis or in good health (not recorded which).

The DNA for the CDR3 is TGCAGCGTTGGTGGGGGCCTCACTGAAGCTTTCTTT. Translating gives CSVGGGLTEAFF. V usage is TRBV29-1 and J usage is TRBJ1-1; D perhaps matches TRBD1 (6 bases). Germline V CDR1 and CDR2: SQVTM, ANQGSEA. With 4 bases removed from V and 4 bases from J, the gap between germline ends came to 10 bases. This CDR3 spans 12 amino acids.

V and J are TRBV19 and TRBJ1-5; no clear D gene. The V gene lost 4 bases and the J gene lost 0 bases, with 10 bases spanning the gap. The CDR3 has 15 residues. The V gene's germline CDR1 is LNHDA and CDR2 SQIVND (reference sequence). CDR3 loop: CASSSVWASNQPQHF. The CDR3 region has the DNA TGTGCCAGTAGTAGCGTTTGGGCTAGCAATCAGCCCCAGCATTTT.

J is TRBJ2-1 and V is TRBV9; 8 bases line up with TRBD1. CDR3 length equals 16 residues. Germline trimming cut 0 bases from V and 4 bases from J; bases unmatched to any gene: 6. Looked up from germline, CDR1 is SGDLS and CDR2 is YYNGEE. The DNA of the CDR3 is TGTGCCAGCAGCGTAGAAATGGGGACAGGATACAATGAGCAGTTCTTC. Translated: CASSVEMGTGYNEQFF.

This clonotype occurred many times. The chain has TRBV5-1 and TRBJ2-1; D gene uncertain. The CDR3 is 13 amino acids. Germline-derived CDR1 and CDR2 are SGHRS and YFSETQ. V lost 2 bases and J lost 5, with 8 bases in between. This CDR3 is CASSLGVDNEQFF. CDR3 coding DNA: TGCGCCAGCAGCTTAGGAGTAGACAATGAGCAGTTCTTC.

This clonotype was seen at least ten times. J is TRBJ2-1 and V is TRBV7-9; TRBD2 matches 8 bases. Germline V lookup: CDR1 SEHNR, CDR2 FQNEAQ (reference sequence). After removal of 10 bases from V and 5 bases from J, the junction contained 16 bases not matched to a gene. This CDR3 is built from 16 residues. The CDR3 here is CATITQAGGYNNEQFF. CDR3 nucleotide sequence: TGTGCCACCATTACTCAGGCGGGGGGATATAACAATGAGCAGTTCTTC.

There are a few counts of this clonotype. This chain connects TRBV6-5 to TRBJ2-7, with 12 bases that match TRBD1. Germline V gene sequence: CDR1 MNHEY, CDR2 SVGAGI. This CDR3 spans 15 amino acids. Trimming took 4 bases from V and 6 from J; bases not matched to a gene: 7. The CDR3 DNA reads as TGTGCCAGCAGTTCCCCGGGACAGGGGGCCCTCGAGCAGTACTTC. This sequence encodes CASSSPGQGALEQYF.

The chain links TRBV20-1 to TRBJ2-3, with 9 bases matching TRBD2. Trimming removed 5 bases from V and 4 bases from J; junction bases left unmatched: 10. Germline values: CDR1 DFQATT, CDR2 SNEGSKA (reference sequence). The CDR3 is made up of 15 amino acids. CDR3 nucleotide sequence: TGCAGTGCTGGCAGCGGCGGGGGGGCCGCAGATACGCAGTATTTT. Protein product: CSAGSGGGAADTQYF.

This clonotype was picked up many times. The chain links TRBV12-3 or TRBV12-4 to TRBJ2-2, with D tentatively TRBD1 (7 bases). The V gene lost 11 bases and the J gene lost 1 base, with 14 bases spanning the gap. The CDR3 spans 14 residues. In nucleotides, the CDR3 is TGTGCCGGAAGGAGGGGGCGGAACACCGGGGAGCTGTTTTTT. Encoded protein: CAGRRGRNTGELFF.

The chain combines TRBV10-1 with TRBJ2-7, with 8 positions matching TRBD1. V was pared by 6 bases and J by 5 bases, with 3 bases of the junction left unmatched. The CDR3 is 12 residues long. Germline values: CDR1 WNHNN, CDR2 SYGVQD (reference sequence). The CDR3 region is CASSRGQDEQYF. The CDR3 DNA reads TGCGCCAGCAGCAGGGGACAGGACGAGCAGTACTTC.

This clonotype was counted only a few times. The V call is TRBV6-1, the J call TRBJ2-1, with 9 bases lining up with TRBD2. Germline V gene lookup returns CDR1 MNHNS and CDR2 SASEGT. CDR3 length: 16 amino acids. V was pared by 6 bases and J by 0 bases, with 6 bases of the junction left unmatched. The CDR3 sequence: CASSLSGGLSYNEQFF. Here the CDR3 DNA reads TGTGCCAGCAGCCTAAGCGGGGGGCTCTCCTACAATGAGCAGTTCTTC.

The CDR3 loop reads CAIQRGGAGTDTQYF. Here the CDR3 DNA reads TGTGCCATCCAACGAGGGGGGGCTGGGACAGATACGCAGTATTTT. The rearrangement joins TRBV5-4 to TRBJ2-3; possible D gene TRBD2, 7 bases. Trimming shortened V by 9 bases and J by 3 bases, and 20 bases separated the two germline ends. CDR1 SGHNT and CDR2 YYREEE come from the germline V gene (reference sequence). The length of the CDR3 is 15 residues.